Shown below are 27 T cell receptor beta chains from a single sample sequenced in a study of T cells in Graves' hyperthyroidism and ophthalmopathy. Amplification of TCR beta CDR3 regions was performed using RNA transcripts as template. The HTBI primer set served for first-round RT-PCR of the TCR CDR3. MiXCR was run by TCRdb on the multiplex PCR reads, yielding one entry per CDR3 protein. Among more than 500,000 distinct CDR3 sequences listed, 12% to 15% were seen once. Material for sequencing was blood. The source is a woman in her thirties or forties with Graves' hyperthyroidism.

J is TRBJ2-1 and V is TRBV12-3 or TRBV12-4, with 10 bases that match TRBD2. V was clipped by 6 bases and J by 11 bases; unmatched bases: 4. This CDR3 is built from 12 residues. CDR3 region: CASRVGLAKQFF. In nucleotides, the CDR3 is TGTGCCAGCAGGGTGGGACTAGCGAAGCAGTTCTTC.

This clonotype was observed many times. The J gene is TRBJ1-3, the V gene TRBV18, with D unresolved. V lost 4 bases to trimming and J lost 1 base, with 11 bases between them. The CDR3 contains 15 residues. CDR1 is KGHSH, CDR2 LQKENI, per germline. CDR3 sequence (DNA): TGTGCCAGCTCACGCACGGAAACTTCTGGAAACACCATATATTTT. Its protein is CASSRTETSGNTIYF.

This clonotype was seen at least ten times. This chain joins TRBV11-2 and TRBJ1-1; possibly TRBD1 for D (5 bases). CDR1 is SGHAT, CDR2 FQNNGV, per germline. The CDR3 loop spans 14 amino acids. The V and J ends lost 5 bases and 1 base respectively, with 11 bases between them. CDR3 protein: CASSPQTGNTEAFF. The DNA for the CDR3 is TGTGCCAGCAGCCCACAAACAGGGAACACTGAAGCTTTCTTT.

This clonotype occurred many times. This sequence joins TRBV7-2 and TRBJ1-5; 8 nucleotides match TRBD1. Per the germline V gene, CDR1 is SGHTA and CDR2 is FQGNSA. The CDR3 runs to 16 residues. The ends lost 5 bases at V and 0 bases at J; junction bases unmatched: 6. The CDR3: CASSIDRGNSNQPQHF. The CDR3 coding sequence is TGTGCCAGCAGCATCGACAGGGGAAATAGCAATCAGCCCCAGCATTTT.

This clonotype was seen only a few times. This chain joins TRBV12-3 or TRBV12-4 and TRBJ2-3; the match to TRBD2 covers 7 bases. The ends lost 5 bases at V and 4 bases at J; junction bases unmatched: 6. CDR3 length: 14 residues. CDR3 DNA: TGTGCCAGCAGTCTGGGGGAGGGGTCAGATACGCAGTATTTT. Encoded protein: CASSLGEGSDTQYF.

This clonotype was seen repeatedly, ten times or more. The CDR3 loop is CASSLEGDSGYEQYF. CDR3 nucleotide sequence: TGTGCCAGCAGTTTAGAGGGCGATTCGGGGTACGAGCAGTACTTC. This chain joins TRBV27 and TRBJ2-7, with D perhaps TRBD2 (5 bases). The V end lost 2 bases, the J end lost 4 bases, and 15 bases lay between the germline ends. The V gene's germline CDR1 is MNHEY and CDR2 SMNVEV (reference sequence). The CDR3 covers 15 residues.

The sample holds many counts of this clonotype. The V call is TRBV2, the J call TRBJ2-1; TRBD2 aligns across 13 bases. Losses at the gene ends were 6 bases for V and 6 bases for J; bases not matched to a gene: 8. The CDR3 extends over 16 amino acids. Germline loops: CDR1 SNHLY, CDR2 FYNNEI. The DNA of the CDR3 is TGTGCCAGCAGCGCGGGAGGACTAGCGGGAGTCAATGAGCAGTTCTTC. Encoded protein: CASSAGGLAGVNEQFF.

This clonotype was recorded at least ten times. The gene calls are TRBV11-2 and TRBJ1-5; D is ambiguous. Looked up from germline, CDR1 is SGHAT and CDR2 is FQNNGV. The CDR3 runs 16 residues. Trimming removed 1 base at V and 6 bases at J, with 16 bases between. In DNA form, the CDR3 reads TGTGCCAGCAGCTTAGGAAATGGGAACAACGGTCAGCCCCAGCATTTT. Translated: CASSLGNGNNGQPQHF.

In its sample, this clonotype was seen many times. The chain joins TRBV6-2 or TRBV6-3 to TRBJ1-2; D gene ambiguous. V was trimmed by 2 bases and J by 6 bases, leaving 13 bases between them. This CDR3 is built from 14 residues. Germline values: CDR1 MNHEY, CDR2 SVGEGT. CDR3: CASSYLARIDGYTF. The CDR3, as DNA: TGTGCCAGCAGTTACCTAGCAAGGATAGATGGCTACACCTTC.

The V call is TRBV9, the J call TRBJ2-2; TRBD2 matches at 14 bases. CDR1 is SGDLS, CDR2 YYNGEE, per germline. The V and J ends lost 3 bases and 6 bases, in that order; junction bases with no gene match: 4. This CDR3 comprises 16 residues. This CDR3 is CASSEGLAGDAGELFF. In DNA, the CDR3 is TGTGCCAGCAGCGAGGGACTAGCGGGAGATGCCGGGGAGCTGTTTTTT.

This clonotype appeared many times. The CDR3 region is CASSPRGRGGETQYF. For the CDR3, the DNA is TGTGCCAGCAGTCCCCGGGGGCGGGGTGGGGAGACCCAGTACTTC. The rearrangement links TRBV27 to TRBJ2-5; either TRBD1 or TRBD2 may fit D (6 bases each). Deletions cut 5 bases from V and 5 bases from J, with 18 bases between. The CDR3 covers 15 residues. Germline V CDR1 and CDR2: MNHEY, SMNVEV (reference sequence).

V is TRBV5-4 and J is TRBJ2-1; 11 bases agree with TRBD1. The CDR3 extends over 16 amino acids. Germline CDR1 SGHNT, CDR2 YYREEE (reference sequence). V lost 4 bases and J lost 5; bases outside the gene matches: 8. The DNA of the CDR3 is TGTGCCAGCAGCCCCCCGCGGACAGGGGGCAACAATGAGCAGTTCTTC. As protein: CASSPPRTGGNNEQFF.

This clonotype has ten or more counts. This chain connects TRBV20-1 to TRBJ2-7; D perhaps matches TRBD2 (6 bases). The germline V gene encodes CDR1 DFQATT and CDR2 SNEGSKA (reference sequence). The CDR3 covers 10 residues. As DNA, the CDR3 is TGCAGGCCTGGAGGGCGGGAGCAGTACTTC. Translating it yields CRPGGREQYF.

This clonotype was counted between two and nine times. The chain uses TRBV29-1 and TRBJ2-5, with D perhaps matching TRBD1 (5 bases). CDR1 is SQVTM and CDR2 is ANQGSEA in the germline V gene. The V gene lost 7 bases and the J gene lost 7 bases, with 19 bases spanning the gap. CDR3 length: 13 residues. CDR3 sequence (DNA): TGCAGCGCTTCGGACATTCTTGGGGTGACCCAGTACTTC. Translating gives CSASDILGVTQYF.

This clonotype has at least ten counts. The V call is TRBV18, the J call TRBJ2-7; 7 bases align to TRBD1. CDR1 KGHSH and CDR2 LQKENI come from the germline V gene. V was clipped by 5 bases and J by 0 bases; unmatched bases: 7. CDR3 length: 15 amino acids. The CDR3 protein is CASSSETGDSYEQYF. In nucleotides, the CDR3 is TGTGCCAGCTCATCAGAAACAGGGGACTCCTACGAGCAGTACTTC.

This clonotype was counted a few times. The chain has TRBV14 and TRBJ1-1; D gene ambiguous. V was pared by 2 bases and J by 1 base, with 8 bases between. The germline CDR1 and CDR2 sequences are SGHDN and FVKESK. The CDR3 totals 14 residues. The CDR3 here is CASSQFVGNTEAFF. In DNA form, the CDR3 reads TGTGCCAGCAGCCAATTTGTTGGGAACACTGAAGCTTTCTTT. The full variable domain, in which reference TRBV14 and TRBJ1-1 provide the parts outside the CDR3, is EAGVTQFPSHSVIEKGQTVTLRCDPISGHDNLYWYRRVMGKEIKFLLHFVKESKQDESGMPNNRFLAERTGGTYSTLKVQPAELEDSGVYFCASSQFVGNTEAFFGQGTRLTVV.

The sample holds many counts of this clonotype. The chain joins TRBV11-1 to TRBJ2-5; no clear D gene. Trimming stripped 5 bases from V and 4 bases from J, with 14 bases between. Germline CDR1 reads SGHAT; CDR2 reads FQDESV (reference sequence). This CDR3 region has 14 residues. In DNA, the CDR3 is TGTGCCAGCAGCCTTACAGCAATCCGAGAGACCCAGTACTTC. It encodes CASSLTAIRETQYF.

CDR3 protein: CASRGSGTIYF. CDR3 sequence (DNA): TGTGCCAGCAGGGGATCAGGCACCATATATTTT. The chain carries TRBV2 and TRBJ1-3; D uncertain. Germline V gene lookup returns CDR1 SNHLY and CDR2 FYNNEI. Trimming removed 6 bases at V and 9 bases at J, with 9 bases between. The CDR3 length is 11 residues.

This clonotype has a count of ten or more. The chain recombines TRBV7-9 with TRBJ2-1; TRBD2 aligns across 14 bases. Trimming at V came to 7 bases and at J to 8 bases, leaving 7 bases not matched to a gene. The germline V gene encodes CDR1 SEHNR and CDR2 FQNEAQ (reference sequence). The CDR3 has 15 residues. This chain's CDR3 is CASIWTSGRPDEQFF. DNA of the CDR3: TGTGCCAGCATCTGGACTAGCGGGAGGCCAGATGAGCAGTTCTTC.

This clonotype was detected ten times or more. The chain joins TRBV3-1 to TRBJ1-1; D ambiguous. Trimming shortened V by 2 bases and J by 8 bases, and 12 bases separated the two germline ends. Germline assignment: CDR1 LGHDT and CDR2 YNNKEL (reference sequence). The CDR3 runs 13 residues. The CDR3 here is CASSQNEVEEAFF. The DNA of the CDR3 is TGTGCCAGCAGCCAAAATGAAGTGGAAGAAGCTTTCTTT.

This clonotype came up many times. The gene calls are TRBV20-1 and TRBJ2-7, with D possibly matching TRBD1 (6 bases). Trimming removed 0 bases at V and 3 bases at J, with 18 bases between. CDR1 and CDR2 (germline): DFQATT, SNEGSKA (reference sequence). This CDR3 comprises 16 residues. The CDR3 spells CSARDGQGISFYEQYF. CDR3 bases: TGCAGTGCTAGAGATGGGCAGGGGATATCTTTCTACGAGCAGTACTTC.

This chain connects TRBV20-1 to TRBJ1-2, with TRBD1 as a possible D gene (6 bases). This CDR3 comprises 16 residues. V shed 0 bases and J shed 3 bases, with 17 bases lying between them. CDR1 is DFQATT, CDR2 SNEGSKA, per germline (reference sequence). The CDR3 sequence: CSARDPRGGGDYGYTF. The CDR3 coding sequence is TGCAGTGCTAGAGACCCCAGGGGTGGCGGCGACTATGGCTACACCTTC.

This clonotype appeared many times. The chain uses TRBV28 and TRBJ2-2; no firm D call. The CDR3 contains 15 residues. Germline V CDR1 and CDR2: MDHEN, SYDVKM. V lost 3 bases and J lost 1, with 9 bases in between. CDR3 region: CASSFGLLNTGELFF. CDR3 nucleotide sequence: TGTGCCAGCAGTTTCGGTCTGTTGAACACCGGGGAGCTGTTTTTT.

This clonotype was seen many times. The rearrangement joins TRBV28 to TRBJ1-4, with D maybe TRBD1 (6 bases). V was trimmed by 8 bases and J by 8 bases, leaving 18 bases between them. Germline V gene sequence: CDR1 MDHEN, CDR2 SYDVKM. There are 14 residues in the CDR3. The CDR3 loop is CASELVRGGEKLFF. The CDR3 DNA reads TGTGCCAGCGAACTAGTCAGGGGCGGCGAAAAACTGTTTTTT.

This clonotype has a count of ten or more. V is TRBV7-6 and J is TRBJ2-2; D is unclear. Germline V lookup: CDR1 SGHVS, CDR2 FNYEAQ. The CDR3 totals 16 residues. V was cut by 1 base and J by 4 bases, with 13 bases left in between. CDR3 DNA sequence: TGTGCCAGCAGCTTAGTTATGGCAGGAGCCACCGGGGAGCTGTTTTTT. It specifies CASSLVMAGATGELFF.

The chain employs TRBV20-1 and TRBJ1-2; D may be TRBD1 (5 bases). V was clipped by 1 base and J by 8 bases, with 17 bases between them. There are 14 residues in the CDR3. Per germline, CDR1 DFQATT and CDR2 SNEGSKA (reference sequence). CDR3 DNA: TGCAGTGCTAGAGTCTCTGGGACTTTCCTAGGCTACACCTTC. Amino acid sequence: CSARVSGTFLGYTF.

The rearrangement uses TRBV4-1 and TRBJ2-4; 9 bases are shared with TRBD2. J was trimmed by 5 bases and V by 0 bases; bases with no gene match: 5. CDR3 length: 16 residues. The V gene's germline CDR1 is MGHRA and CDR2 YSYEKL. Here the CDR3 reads CASSQERGGFENIQYF. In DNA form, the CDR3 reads TGCGCCAGCAGCCAAGAGCGGGGGGGGTTTGAAAACATTCAGTACTTC.